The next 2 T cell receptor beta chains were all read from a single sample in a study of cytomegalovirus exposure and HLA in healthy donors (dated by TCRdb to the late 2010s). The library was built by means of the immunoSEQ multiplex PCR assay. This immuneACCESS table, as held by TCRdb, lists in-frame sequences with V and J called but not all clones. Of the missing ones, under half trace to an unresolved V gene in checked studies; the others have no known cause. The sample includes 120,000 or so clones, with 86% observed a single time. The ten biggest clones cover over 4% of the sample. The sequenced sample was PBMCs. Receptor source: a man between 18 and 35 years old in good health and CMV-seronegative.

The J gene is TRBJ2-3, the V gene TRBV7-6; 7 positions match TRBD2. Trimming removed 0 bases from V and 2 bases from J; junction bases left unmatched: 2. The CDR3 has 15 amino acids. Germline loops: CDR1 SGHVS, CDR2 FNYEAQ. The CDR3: CASSLALAVTDTQYF. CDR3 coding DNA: TGTGCCAGCAGCTTAGCCCTAGCGGTCACAGATACGCAGTATTTT.

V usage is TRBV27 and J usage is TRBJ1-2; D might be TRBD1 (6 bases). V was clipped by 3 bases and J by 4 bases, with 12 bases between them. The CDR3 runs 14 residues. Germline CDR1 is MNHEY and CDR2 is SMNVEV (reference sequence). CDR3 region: CASSFGGPGYGYTF. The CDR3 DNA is TGTGCCAGCAGTTTCGGGGGGCCTGGCTATGGCTACACCTTC.